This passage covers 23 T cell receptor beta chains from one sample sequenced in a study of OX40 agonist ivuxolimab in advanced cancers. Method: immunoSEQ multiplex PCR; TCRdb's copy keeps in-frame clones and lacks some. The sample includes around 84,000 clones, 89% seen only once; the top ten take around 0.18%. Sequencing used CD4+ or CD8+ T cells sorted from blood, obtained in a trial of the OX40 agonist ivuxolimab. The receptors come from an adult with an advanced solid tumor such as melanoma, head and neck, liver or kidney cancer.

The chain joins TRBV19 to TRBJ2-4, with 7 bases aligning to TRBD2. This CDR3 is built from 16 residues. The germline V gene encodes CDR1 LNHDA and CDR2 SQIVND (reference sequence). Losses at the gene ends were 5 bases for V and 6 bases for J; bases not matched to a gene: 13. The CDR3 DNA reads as TGTGCCAGTAGTTCCGGACTAGTGGTAATTGGAAACATTCAGTACTTC. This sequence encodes CASSSGLVVIGNIQYF.

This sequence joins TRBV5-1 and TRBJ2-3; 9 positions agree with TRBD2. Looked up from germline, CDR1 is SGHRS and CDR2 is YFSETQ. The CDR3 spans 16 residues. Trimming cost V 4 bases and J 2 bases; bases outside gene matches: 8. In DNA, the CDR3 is TGCGCCAGCAGCAGGGTGGCGGGGGGGATCACAGATACGCAGTATTTT. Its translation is CASSRVAGGITDTQYF.

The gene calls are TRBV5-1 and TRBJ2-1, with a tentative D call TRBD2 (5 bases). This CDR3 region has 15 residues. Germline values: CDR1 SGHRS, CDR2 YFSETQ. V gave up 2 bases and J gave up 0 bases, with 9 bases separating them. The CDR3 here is CASSLGLNSYNEQFF. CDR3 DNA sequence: TGCGCCAGCAGCTTAGGACTGAACTCCTACAATGAGCAGTTCTTC.

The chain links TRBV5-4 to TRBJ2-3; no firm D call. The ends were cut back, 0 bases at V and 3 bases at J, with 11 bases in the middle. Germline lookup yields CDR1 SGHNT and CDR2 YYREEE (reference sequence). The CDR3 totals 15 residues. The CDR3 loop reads CASSLGPSPTDTQYF. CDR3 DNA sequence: TGTGCCAGCAGCTTGGGGCCGTCACCAACAGATACGCAGTATTTT.

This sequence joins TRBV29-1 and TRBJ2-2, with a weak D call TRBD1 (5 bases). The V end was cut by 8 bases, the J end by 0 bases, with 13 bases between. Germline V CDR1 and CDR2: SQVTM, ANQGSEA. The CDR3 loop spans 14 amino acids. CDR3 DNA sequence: TGCAGCATTAGGGGCACAGCGAACACCGGGGAGCTGTTTTTT. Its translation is CSIRGTANTGELFF.

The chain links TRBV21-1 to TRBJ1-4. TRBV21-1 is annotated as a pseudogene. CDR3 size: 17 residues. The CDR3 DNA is TGTGCCAGCAGCAAAGAGGCGGTCAGGCCGACTAATGAAAAACTGTTTTTT. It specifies CASSKEAVRPTNEKLFF.

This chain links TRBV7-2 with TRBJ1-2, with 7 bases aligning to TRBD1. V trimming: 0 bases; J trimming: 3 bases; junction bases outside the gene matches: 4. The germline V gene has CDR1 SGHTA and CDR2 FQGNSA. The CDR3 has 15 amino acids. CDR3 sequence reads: CASSLAGGEDYGYTF. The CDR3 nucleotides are TGTGCCAGCAGCTTAGCAGGGGGCGAGGACTATGGCTACACCTTC.

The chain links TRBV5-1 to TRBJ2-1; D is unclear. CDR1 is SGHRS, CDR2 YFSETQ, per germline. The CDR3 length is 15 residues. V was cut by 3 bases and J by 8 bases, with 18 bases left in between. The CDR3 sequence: CASSSDAPGIHEQFF. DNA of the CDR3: TGCGCCAGCAGCTCGGACGCCCCTGGGATTCATGAGCAGTTCTTC.

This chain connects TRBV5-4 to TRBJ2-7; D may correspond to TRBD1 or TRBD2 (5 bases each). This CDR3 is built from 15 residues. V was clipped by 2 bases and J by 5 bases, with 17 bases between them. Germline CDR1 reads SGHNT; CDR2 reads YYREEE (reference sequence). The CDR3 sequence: CASSLTSNQGNEQYF. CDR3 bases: TGTGCCAGCAGCTTAACTAGTAATCAGGGTAACGAGCAGTACTTC.

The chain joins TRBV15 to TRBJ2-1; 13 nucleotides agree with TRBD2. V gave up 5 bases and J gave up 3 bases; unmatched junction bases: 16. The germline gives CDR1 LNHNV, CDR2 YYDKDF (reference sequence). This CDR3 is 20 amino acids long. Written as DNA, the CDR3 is TGTGCCACCAGCGGAAAATCACTAGCGGGAGGGCCCCCAGACTACAATGAGCAGTTCTTC. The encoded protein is CATSGKSLAGGPPDYNEQFF.

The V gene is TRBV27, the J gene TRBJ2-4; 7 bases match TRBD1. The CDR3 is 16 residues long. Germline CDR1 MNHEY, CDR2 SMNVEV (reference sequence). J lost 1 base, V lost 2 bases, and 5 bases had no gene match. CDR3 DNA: TGTGCCAGCAGTTTACAGGGGGTCCCGGCCAAAAACATTCAGTACTTC. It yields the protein CASSLQGVPAKNIQYF.

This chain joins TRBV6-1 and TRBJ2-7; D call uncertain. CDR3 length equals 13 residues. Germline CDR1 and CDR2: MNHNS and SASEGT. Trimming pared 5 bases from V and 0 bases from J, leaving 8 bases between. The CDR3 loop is CASSKAASYEQYF. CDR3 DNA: TGTGCCAGCAGTAAGGCAGCCTCCTACGAGCAGTACTTC.

CDR3 sequence: CASSSFWGGEKLFF. CDR3 coding DNA: TGTGCCAGCAGTTCCTTCTGGGGGGGTGAAAAACTGTTTTTT. This sequence joins TRBV6-5 and TRBJ1-4; possibly TRBD1 for D (5 bases). This CDR3 comprises 14 residues. CDR1 is MNHEY and CDR2 is SVGAGI in the germline V gene. With 4 bases removed from V and 7 bases from J, the gap between germline ends came to 13 bases.

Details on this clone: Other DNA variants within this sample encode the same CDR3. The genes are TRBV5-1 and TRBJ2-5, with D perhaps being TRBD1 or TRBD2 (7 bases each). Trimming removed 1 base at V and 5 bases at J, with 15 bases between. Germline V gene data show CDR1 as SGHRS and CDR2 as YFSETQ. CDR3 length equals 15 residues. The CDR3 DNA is TGCGCCAGCAGCTTGAGCTCAGGGGGGGAGGAGACCCAGTACTTC. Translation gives CASSLSSGGEETQYF.

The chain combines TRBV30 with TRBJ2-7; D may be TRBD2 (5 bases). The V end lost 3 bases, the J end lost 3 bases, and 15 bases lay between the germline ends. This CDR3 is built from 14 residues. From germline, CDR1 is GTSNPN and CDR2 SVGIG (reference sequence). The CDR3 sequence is CAWRGFGVGYEQYF. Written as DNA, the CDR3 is TGTGCCTGGAGAGGCTTCGGGGTAGGCTACGAGCAGTACTTC.

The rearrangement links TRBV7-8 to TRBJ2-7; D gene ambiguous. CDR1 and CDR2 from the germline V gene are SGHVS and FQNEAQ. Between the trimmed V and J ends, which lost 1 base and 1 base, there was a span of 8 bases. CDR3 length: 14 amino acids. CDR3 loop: CASSLGQTSYEQYF. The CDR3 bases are TGTGCCAGCAGCTTAGGTCAGACTTCCTACGAGCAGTACTTC.

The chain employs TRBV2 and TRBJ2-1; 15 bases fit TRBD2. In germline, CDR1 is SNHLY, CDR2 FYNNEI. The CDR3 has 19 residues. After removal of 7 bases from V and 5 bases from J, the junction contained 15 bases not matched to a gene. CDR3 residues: CASILPGLAGGNSHNEQFF. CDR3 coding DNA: TGTGCCAGCATCCTACCGGGACTAGCGGGAGGTAATAGTCACAATGAGCAGTTCTTC.

The CDR3 is CASSEAVRQYNQPQHF. CDR3 coding DNA: TGTGCCAGCAGTGAAGCGGTAAGACAGTACAATCAGCCCCAGCATTTT. V gene TRBV6-1 combines with J gene TRBJ1-5; maybe TRBD1 (5 bases). The V gene lost 0 bases and the J gene lost 3 bases, with 12 bases spanning the gap. This CDR3 region has 16 residues. From germline, CDR1 is MNHNS and CDR2 SASEGT.

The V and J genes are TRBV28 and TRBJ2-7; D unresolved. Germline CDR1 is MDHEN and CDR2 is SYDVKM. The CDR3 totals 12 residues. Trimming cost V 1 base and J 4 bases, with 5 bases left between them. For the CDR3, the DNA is TGTGCCAGCAGTTTATTAAAATACGAGCAGTACTTC. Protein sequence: CASSLLKYEQYF.

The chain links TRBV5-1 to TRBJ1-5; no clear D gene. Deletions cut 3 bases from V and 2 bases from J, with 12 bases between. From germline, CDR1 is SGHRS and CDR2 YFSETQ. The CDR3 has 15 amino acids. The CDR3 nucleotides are TGCGCCAGCAGCTCTGGCGTGGGTGGCAATCAGCCCCAGCATTTT. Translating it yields CASSSGVGGNQPQHF.

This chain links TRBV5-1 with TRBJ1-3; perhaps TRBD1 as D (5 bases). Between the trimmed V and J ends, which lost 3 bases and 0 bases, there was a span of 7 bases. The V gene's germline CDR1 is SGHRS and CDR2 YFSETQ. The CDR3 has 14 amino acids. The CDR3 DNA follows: TGCGCCAGCAGCTCGACAGCCTCTGGAAACACCATATATTTT. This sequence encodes CASSSTASGNTIYF.

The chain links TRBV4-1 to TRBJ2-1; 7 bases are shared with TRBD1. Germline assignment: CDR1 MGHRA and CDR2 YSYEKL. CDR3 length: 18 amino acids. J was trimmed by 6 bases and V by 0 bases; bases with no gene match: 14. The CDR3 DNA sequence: TGCGCCAGCAGCCAAGAGTTAGGGACAGTCCGACGGGGCAATGAGCAGTTCTTC. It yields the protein CASSQELGTVRRGNEQFF.

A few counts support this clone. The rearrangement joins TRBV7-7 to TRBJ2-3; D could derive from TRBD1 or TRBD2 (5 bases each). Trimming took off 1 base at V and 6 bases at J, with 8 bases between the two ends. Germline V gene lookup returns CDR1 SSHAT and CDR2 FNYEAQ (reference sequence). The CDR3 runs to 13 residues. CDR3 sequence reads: CASSLGGTDTQYF. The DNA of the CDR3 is TGTGCCAGCAGCTTAGGAGGGACCGATACGCAGTATTTT.